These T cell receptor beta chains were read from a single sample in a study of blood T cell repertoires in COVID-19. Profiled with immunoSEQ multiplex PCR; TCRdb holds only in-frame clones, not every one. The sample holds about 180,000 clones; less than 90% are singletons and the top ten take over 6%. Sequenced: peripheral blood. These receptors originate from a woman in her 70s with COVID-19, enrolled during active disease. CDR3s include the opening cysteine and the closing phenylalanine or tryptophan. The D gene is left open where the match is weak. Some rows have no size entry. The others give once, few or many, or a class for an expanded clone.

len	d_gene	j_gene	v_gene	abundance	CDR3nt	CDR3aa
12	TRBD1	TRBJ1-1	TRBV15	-	TGTGCCACGGGACAGCTCAACACTGAAGCTTTCTTT	CATGQLNTEAFF
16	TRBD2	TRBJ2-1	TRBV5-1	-	TGCGCCAGCAGCTTTGAGACTAGCGGGGGAAGAAATGAGCAGTTCTTC	CASSFETSGGRNEQFF
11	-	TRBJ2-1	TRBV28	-	TGTGCCAGCAGCTTCTCCCATGAGCAGTTCTTC	CASSFSHEQFF
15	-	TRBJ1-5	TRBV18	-	TGTGCCAGCTCACGGGAGCTCCCGAGCAATCAGCCCCAGCATTTT	CASSRELPSNQPQHF
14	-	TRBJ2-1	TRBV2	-	TGTGCCAGCAAAGGGGCAGGGACATACAATGAGCAGTTCTTC	CASKGAGTYNEQFF
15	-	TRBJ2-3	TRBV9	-	TGTGCCAGCAGCGTAACAGGAGCTTACACAGATACGCAGTATTTT	CASSVTGAYTDTQYF
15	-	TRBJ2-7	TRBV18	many	TGTGCCAGCTCACCAAATCAGGGAATCCCCTACGAGCAGTACTTC	CASSPNQGIPYEQYF
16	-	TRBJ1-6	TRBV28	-	TGTGCCAGCAGTTTATCCCAGGGATCCTTTGATTCACCCCTCCACTTT	CASSLSQGSFDSPLHF
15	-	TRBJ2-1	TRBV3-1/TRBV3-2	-	TGTGCCAGCAGCGAAAGCGGCAACTCCTACAATGAGCAGTTCTTC	CASSESGNSYNEQFF
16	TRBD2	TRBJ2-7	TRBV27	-	TGTGCCAGCAGTTTATTGCCTAGCGGGAGGTCCTACGAGCAGTACTTC	CASSLLPSGRSYEQYF